These 6 T cell receptor beta chains share one sample of origin, sequenced in a study of cytomegalovirus exposure and HLA in healthy donors (dated by TCRdb to the late 2010s). The library came from the immunoSEQ multiplex PCR assay. The multiplex PCR relied on a mix of 60 forward primers for TCR Vbeta segments and 13 reverse primers for TCR Jbeta segments. TCRdb retrieved this table from immuneACCESS and kept in-frame rearrangements only. Not all clones are present; in checked studies, unresolved V genes account for under half, and no reason is known for the remainder. Within this sample are 110,000 to 150,000 clones, with 68% of them counted one time only. The ten top clones hold about 4.7% of the sample. Source material: PBMCs. These receptors originate from a man aged 55 to 70 in good health and CMV-seronegative.

This clone is a singleton in its sample. The CDR3 DNA follows: TGTGCCAGCAGCCTCAACGACAGACTCTATGGCTACACCTTC. As protein: CASSLNDRLYGYTF. J is TRBJ1-2 and V is TRBV28; TRBD1 is a possible D gene (5 bases). CDR1 is MDHEN, CDR2 SYDVKM, per germline. The CDR3 is made up of 14 amino acids. V lost 6 bases and J 4 bases, leaving 15 bases between the germline ends.

The chain couples TRBV15 to TRBJ2-6; 8 bases match TRBD1. The J segment lost 7 bases and the V segment lost 0 bases, leaving 11 bases of the junction unmatched. Germline V gene data show CDR1 as LNHNV and CDR2 as YYDKDF (reference sequence). The CDR3 has 18 amino acids. CDR3 in DNA: TGTGCCACCAGCAGAGATCGTCCCAGGGGGCTCGGAGCCAACGTCCTGACTTTC. Translation gives CATSRDRPRGLGANVLTF.

This clone was seen a few times. V gene TRBV29-1 combines with J gene TRBJ2-2; TRBD1 is a possible D gene (6 bases). Looked up from germline, CDR1 is SQVTM and CDR2 is ANQGSEA. This CDR3 has 15 residues. V was clipped by 6 bases and J by 4 bases, with 18 bases between them. CDR3 region: CSVNFPGHVTGELFF. The CDR3 nucleotides read TGCAGCGTCAACTTTCCGGGACACGTCACCGGGGAGCTGTTTTTT.

The rearrangement uses TRBV5-4 and TRBJ2-4; no firm D call. V lost 0 bases and J lost 8, with 12 bases in between. Looked up from germline, CDR1 is SGHNT and CDR2 is YYREEE (reference sequence). This CDR3 spans 14 amino acids. The CDR3 is CASSLGQSQDIQYF. CDR3 DNA sequence: TGTGCCAGCAGCTTGGGTCAGTCCCAAGACATTCAGTACTTC.

This rearrangement joins TRBV6-5 to TRBJ2-2; the D gene is possibly TRBD1 (5 bases). The CDR3 has 15 amino acids. Trimming pared 5 bases from V and 1 base from J, leaving 11 bases between. Germline-derived CDR1 and CDR2 are MNHEY and SVGAGI. The CDR3 loop is CASSMQGLNTGELFF. In nucleotides, the CDR3 is TGTGCCAGCAGTATGCAGGGATTGAACACCGGGGAGCTGTTTTTT.

This clone was detected once. The V gene is TRBV4-2, the J gene TRBJ2-2, with 11 bases identical to TRBD2. V gave up 1 base and J gave up 6 bases; unmatched junction bases: 10. CDR3 length equals 18 residues. The germline V gene encodes CDR1 LGHNA and CDR2 YNFKEQ. The CDR3 reads CASSQVTSGAIGAGELFF. CDR3 DNA sequence: TGTGCCAGCAGCCAAGTGACTAGCGGGGCGATTGGGGCCGGGGAGCTGTTTTTT.